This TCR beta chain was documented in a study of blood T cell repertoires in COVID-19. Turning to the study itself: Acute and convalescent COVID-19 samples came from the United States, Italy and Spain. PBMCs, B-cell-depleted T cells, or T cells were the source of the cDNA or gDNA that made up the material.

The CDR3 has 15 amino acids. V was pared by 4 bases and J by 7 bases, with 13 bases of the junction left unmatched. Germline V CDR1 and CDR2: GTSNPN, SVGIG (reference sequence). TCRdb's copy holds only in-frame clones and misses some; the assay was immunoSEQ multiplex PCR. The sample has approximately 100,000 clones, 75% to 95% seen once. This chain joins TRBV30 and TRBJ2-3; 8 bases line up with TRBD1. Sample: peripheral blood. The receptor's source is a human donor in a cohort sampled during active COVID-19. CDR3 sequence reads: CAWNPQQGASHTQYF. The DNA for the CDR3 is TGTGCCTGGAACCCCCAGCAGGGGGCTTCGCATACGCAGTATTTT.